This T cell receptor beta chain was found in a study of human T cells and chemical hapten exposure. TCRdb reprocessed the RACE reads via MiXCR and lists one record per CDR3 protein. Of 370,000 or so distinct CDR3 sequences listed, roughly 5% were seen once; the top ten hold 2% to 2.5%. The time point here: patch test 1, 2 weeks after DPC sensitization. Treatment of the sample: therapeutic diphenylcyclopropenone sensitization with weekly scalp DPC. This CDR3 is 13 amino acids long. The germline gives CDR1 SGHDN, CDR2 FVKESK. V dropped 2 bases and J dropped 1 base, with 5 bases sitting between them. The V and J genes are TRBV14 and TRBJ2-5, with D unclear. The starting material was whole blood, obtained in connection with sensitization to the hapten diphenylcyclopropenone (DPC). This sequence originates from a woman in her forties or fifties with alopecia areata. Some clones in this sample may be carry-over from other donors' samples. The CDR3 is CASSQWTQETQYF. The CDR3 DNA reads as TGTGCCAGCAGCCAATGGACCCAAGAGACCCAGTACTTC.